Listed here are 4 T cell receptor beta chains from one sample, sequenced in a study of T cell responses to AZD1222 COVID-19 vaccine. Profiling relied on immunoSEQ multiplex PCR, and the TCRdb table lists in-frame clones only, not all of them. Seen here are approximately 80,000 clones, approximately 89% observed once, and the top ten hold about 30%. The sequencing used peripheral blood, collected 28 days after the second AZD1222 dose. The receptors were gathered from an adult who received the AZD1222 COVID-19 vaccine.

This clone was observed a handful of times. This chain links TRBV4-2 with TRBJ2-1; 7 positions agree with TRBD2. V trimming: 4 bases; J trimming: 1 base; junction bases outside the gene matches: 4. CDR3 length: 15 residues. From germline, CDR1 is LGHNA and CDR2 YNFKEQ. CDR3 bases: TGTGCCAGCAGCCCGGGGAGGGGTTCCTACAATGAGCAGTTCTTC. This gives the protein CASSPGRGSYNEQFF.

The chain employs TRBV11-2 and TRBJ2-5, with TRBD1 matching over 8 bases. The CDR3 is 14 amino acids. Germline V gives CDR1 SGHAT, CDR2 FQNNGV. V gave up 1 base and J gave up 4 bases; unmatched junction bases: 2. CDR3 amino acids: CASSLVQGAETQYF. The CDR3 DNA is TGTGCCAGCAGCTTAGTTCAGGGGGCAGAGACCCAGTACTTC.

The chain employs TRBV5-6 and TRBJ1-1, with D unclear. Trimming removed 4 bases from V and 5 bases from J, with 9 bases in between. Germline values: CDR1 SGHDT, CDR2 YYEEEE. The CDR3 has 12 residues. DNA for the CDR3: TGTGCCAGCAGCAAGGACTGGACTGAAGCTTTCTTT. Its protein product is CASSKDWTEAFF.

V gene TRBV24-1 combines with J gene TRBJ2-3; tentatively, D is TRBD1 or TRBD2 (5 bases each). The length of the CDR3 is 16 residues. Trimming removed 5 bases at V and 1 base at J, with 15 bases between. Germline CDR1 reads KGHDR; CDR2 reads SFDVKD. In nucleotides, the CDR3 is TGTGCCACCAGTGCTGGGGCACCGCGGGGCACAGATACGCAGTATTTT. Translated: CATSAGAPRGTDTQYF.